This T cell receptor beta chain is drawn from a study of STAT3 mutations in large granular lymphocyte leukemia. Study-wide context: Among longitudinally sequenced T-LGLL patients, roughly half had canonical activating STAT3 mutations detected.

V dropped 7 bases and J dropped 7 bases, with 19 bases sitting between them. This CDR3 is 14 amino acids long. Germline CDR1 and CDR2: SEHNR and FQNEAQ (reference sequence). Findings of the study overall: Persisting codominant clonotypes may have hidden a small pathogenic clone. Every T-LGLL patient had at least one immunodominant TCRbeta clonotype.

The assay was immunoSEQ multiplex PCR, and TCRdb's table has in-frame clones only and misses some. The sample has approximately 10,000 clones, 50% to 60% seen once. Concerning this clone itself: The antigen is not known.

V and J are TRBV7-9 and TRBJ2-5; no clear D gene. What was sequenced was peripheral blood mononuclear cells. The sequence derives from a boy younger than 18 with T-cell large granular lymphocyte leukemia. Some clones in this sample may be carry-over from other donors' samples. The CDR3 loop is CASNFQWGTGTQYF. The CDR3 bases are TGTGCCAGCAACTTCCAATGGGGTACGGGGACCCAGTACTTC.